The T cell receptor (beta chain) described here comes from a study of PD-L1 blockade in urothelial cancer (TCRdb year 2017). Study-level background: Every patient began therapy around 2014 and was given atezolizumab 1,200 mg intravenously every 3 weeks. An exploratory multi-omic analysis was conducted of the somatic, immune and clinical correlates of response to PD-L1 blockade with atezolizumab in urothelial cancer. Patients had an ECOG performance status of 0 or 1 and had received between 0 and 3 prior chemotherapy regimens. Pretreatment tumor samples, along with matched peripheral blood collected serially before and after atezolizumab treatment, underwent TCR sequencing. Blood samples were analyzed at two time points: 3 weeks after treatment start (second dose) and 6 weeks after treatment start. Durable clinical benefit meant progression-free survival longer than 6 months, and TCR features were also tested against progression-free and overall survival. About nine tenths of the roughly 29 patients were males with bladder-origin urothelial cancer, and about 65% of the roughly 29 reported a prior smoking history. Blood samples gave median yields of 141,255 T cells and some 80,000 unique TCRs, along with a median clonality of about 0.084. Durable clinical benefit was achieved by nine patients but not by the remaining 20. Under 30 patients had pretreatment blood TCR-seq, some 24 had at least one posttreatment blood collection, and some 24 had tumor TCR-seq. In the same patients, whole exome sequencing and RNA sequencing of pretreatment tumors were performed in addition to TCR sequencing.

The CDR1 and CDR2 encoded by the germline V gene are MDHEN and SYDVKM. The CDR3 contains 14 residues, cysteine and phenylalanine counted. Only the CDR3 DNA is retained, 42 bases long and in frame from the first base. Trimming takes 2 bases from V and 4 bases from J, and the germline ends sit 9 bases apart. As regards this clone: Which antigen it targets is not known. Per-base qualities were not stored, and no clone one base away is much larger.

Synthetic TCR analog templates were spiked into each PCR so that absolute template abundance could be estimated from read counts. The immunoSEQ assay was used to amplify TCRbeta CDR3 regions from genomic DNA with bias-controlled V and J gene primers. Sequencing of rearranged TCRbeta segments was done at approximately 20X coverage. The source study handled its data this way. Clustering was used to correct sequencing errors, and CDR3s were annotated against IMGT to assign V, D and J genes. Out-of-frame and stop-codon sequences were excluded, and only productive TCRbeta rearrangements were used in downstream analyses. To compute clonality, Shannon entropy was normalized by the log of the number of unique productive sequences and then subtracted from one. Fisher's exact test with Benjamini-Hochberg correction, at a threshold of adjusted p below 0.01, was used to find clones that differed between time points or between blood and tumor. The clones in this table, taken by TCRdb from immuneACCESS, are in-frame only. Not every clone is retained; where verified, under half of the shortfall comes from an unresolved V gene, and the cause of the rest is unknown. Clonal size and the V and J genes are those of that table, whereas D and trimming came from the DNA. The sample table shows fewer than 65,000 clones, and around 88% are seen once. The top ten constitute roughly 14% of the sample.

The sample's time point label, decoded: pretreatment peripheral blood. The cohort included roughly 29 patients with locally advanced or metastatic urothelial carcinoma who were treated at Memorial Sloan Kettering on a trial protocol. Peripheral blood mononuclear cells were collected from each patient pretreatment and during treatment, giving between 1 and 8 total time points per patient. The Qiagen DNeasy Blood extraction kit was used to purify genomic DNA from total PBMCs and tumor samples. Collected pretreatment and during treatment, PBMCs were isolated and stored as previously described. Results the study describes overall, beyond this receptor: A pretreatment peripheral blood TCR clonality below the median was linked to improved progression-free and overall survival. Greater expansion of tumor-associated TCR clones in peripheral blood 3 weeks after the start of treatment was observed in patients with durable benefit (n of about 21, p = 0.022). Because the sample size was small (n = 29) and many of the analyses were exploratory, the results are meant to be hypothesis-generating.

In this chain, TRBV28 is recombined with TRBJ1-5; a tentative D match to TRBD1 spans 5 bases. The receptor was isolated from a woman aged 55-70 years with urothelial cancer. Here the sequenced sample was PBMCs, taken around atezolizumab (anti-PD-L1) treatment. The DNA sequence follows: TGTGCCAGCAGTTTAGGGGCGGGGAATCAGCCCCAGCATTTT. This gives the protein CASSLGAGNQPQHF.